A selection of T cell receptor beta chains follows, all from one sample in a study of T cells in Graves' hyperthyroidism and ophthalmopathy. TCRdb re-derived calls from the multiplex PCR reads in MiXCR, one entry per CDR3 protein. Found here are 350,000 to 400,000 distinct CDR3 sequences, 19% of them singletons; the top ten hold about 3.5%. The material sequenced was blood. These TCRs come from a woman aged 18-29 years with Graves' hyperthyroidism. The CDR3 runs from the conserved cysteine through the conserved F or W. A D gene is named only where the DNA matches it firmly. Expanded clones get a size class; other rows say once, few or many, or leave the size out.

clone_size	j_call	v_call	cdr3_length	d_call	cdr3_nt	cdr3_aa
-	TRBJ1-2	TRBV11-2	16	-	TGTGCCAGCAGCGCACCTTGGACCGGGGGATCCGGTGGCTACACCTTC	CASSAPWTGGSGGYTF
many	TRBJ1-2	TRBV7-2	14	-	TGTGCCAGCAGCAGACAGCGGGGCCACTATGGCTACACCTTC	CASSRQRGHYGYTF
many	TRBJ1-2	TRBV7-2	13	-	TGTGCCAGCAGCGAGACAGTGGGCTATGGCTACACCTTC	CASSETVGYGYTF
many	TRBJ2-7	TRBV15	16	-	TGTGCCACCAGCAGAGAACGGGCAGCCAACTCCTACGAGCAGTACTTC	CATSRERAANSYEQYF
many	TRBJ1-2	TRBV30	12	-	TGTGCCTGGAGTCCCAAGGGTGATGGCTACACCTTC	CAWSPKGDGYTF
-	TRBJ1-1	TRBV12-3/TRBV12-4	14	-	TGTGCCAGCAGTTTGTTGCAGGGGTTGACTGAAGCTTTCTTT	CASSLLQGLTEAFF
-	TRBJ1-5	TRBV11-2	15	-	TGTGCGAGCAGCTCGCGAATCGGTAGCAATCAGCCCCAGCATTTT	CASSSRIGSNQPQHF
many	TRBJ1-5	TRBV5-1	11	-	TGCGCCAGCAGCGGGGAGGAACACCGGCATTTT	CASSGEEHRHF
many	TRBJ1-1	TRBV6-2/TRBV6-3	14	-	TGTGCCAGCACCCGAGCTTTAGCGGCAGAAGAAGCTTTCTTT	CASTRALAAEEAFF
many	TRBJ1-1	TRBV7-2	13	-	TGTGCCAGCGGCGCACGGGTGAGGCTTGAAGCTTTCTTT	CASGARVRLEAFF
-	TRBJ2-4	TRBV3-1	13	-	TGTGCCAGCAGCCAAGATCCGGGCCGTGATCAGTACTTC	CASSQDPGRDQYF
many	TRBJ1-2	TRBV24-1	16	TRBD1	TGTGCCACCAGTGACCGGACAGGGAGGGGGAACTATGGCTACACCTTC	CATSDRTGRGNYGYTF
few	TRBJ1-3	TRBV11-2	12	-	TGTGCCAGCAGCTTTGCCCGAAACACCATATATTTT	CASSFARNTIYF
many	TRBJ2-5	TRBV3-1	15	-	TGTGCCAGCAGCCAAGAACTAGCCCTACAAGAGACCCAGTACTTC	CASSQELALQETQYF
many	TRBJ1-3	TRBV28	13	-	TGTGCCACCCTGCCGGGGTTTGGAAACACCATATATTTT	CATLPGFGNTIYF
few	TRBJ2-7	TRBV12-3/TRBV12-4	14	TRBD2	TGTGCCAGCAGTTTGATGGGAGGGAATTACGAGCAGTACTTC	CASSLMGGNYEQYF
-	TRBJ1-5	TRBV5-1	16	TRBD1	TGCGCCAGCAGCCAGGGGGACAGCAATAGCAATCAGCCCCAGCATTTT	CASSQGDSNSNQPQHF
many	TRBJ1-5	TRBV27	14	-	TGTGCCAGCAGTTTAAAGGTTAGCAATCAGCCCCAGCATTTT	CASSLKVSNQPQHF
many	TRBJ2-7	TRBV28	12	-	TGTGCCAGCAGGGTAGGAATCTACGAGCAGTACTTC	CASRVGIYEQYF
many	TRBJ1-2	TRBV20-1	13	TRBD1	TGCAGTGCTAGGGGACAGGGGCTCTATGGCTACACCTTC	CSARGQGLYGYTF
many	TRBJ1-1	TRBV2	18	TRBD1	TGTGCCAGCGAGCCAGGACAGGGAAGGCCGGCCATGAACACTGAAGCTTTCTTT	CASEPGQGRPAMNTEAFF
-	TRBJ1-2	TRBV29-1	14	TRBD1	TGCAGCGTTAAACCAGGGGGCTCGCACTATGGCTACACCTTC	CSVKPGGSHYGYTF
many	TRBJ2-5	TRBV20-1	14	-	TGCAGTGCTAGAGGAAGGTGGGGGATGGAGACCCAGTACTTC	CSARGRWGMETQYF
many	TRBJ1-2	TRBV6-5	14	-	TGTGCCAGCAGTTTTACAGGGTTGAACTATGGCTACACCTTC	CASSFTGLNYGYTF
once	TRBJ2-5	TRBV6-1	13	TRBD2	TGTGCCAGCAAAGCGGGGGGCCGAGAGACCCAGTACTTC	CASKAGGRETQYF
many	TRBJ1-5	TRBV2	12	-	TGTGCCAGCAGTCGTGGAGAAAGGCCCCAGCATTTT	CASSRGERPQHF
many	TRBJ1-1	TRBV6-1	12	TRBD1	TGTGCCAGCAGCCAGGGGGACACTGAAGCTTTCTTT	CASSQGDTEAFF
many	TRBJ1-5	TRBV12-3/TRBV12-4	15	-	TGTGCCAGCAGTCCAGGACCAGATAGCAATCAGCCCCAGCATTTT	CASSPGPDSNQPQHF
-	TRBJ2-5	TRBV29-1	13	TRBD2	TGCAGCGTTGCGGCGGGAGTGGGGCAGACCCAGTACTTC	CSVAAGVGQTQYF
many	TRBJ1-1	TRBV7-8	15	-	TGTGCCAGCAGCCCTTGGACATACGGGGACACTGAAGCTTTCTTT	CASSPWTYGDTEAFF